This TCR beta chain was recorded in a study of blood T cell dynamics during melanoma immunotherapy. Study-level points and caveats: PBMC repertoires of eventual disease-control patients split at W3 into clonality or diversity gains. Clones driving repertoire changes may be melanoma-specific or general immune activation.

The protocol was immunoSEQ multiplex PCR, while the TCRdb copy is restricted to in-frame clones and leaves out a portion. The table has some 15,000 clones, 85% to 90% seen once; the top ten hold approximately 6%. The CDR3 covers 14 residues. Trimming cost V 6 bases and J 3 bases; bases outside gene matches: 6. Per the germline V gene, CDR1 is SGHRS and CDR2 is YFSETQ. Details on this clone: Its matching antigen is unknown.

The time point: pre-treatment baseline. Patients with prior systemic cancer treatment, concomitant immunosuppressants, or other active malignancies were excluded. The sequence derives from a human donor with melanoma. The chain carries TRBV5-1 and TRBJ1-2; 9 bases line up with TRBD1. Here the sequenced sample was blood, taken from a patient treated with checkpoint blockade. The CDR3 reads CASNMGQGDYGYTF. In nucleotides, the CDR3 is TGCGCCAGCAATATGGGACAGGGAGACTATGGCTACACCTTC. The entire variable domain, with the rest obtained from reference TRBV5-1 and TRBJ1-2, is as follows: KAGVTQTPRYLIKTRGQQVTLSCSPISGHRSVSWYQQTPGQGLQFLFEYFSETQRNKGNFPGRFSGRQFSNSRSEMNVSTLELGDSALYLCASNMGQGDYGYTFGSGTRLTVV.